This T cell receptor beta chain was captured by sequencing in a study of identical twins. TCRdb independently ran MiXCR on the 5' RACE reads; one entry per CDR3 protein. The sample includes about 390,000 distinct CDR3 sequences, roughly 9% of them seen just once. V lost 3 bases and J 3 bases, leaving 9 bases between the germline ends. The CDR3 loop spans 13 amino acids. CDR1 and CDR2 from the germline V gene are DFQATT and SNEGSKA (reference sequence). Study-level findings and limits: Twins' excess sharing was less marked for out-of-frame beta sequences. Potential partial confounding of zero-insertion analyses by invariant MAIT and iNKT cells was noted.

This clonotype was detected only a few times. The antigen remains undetermined. The sequence came from a woman aged 45 to 65 in good health. Sequencing input: naive T cells sorted from blood. The rearrangement links TRBV20-1 to TRBJ1-5; D is possibly TRBD1 (6 bases). The CDR3 region has the DNA TGCAGTGCTAGCATGGGGGCCAATCAGCCCCAGCATTTT. Its protein is CSASMGANQPQHF.